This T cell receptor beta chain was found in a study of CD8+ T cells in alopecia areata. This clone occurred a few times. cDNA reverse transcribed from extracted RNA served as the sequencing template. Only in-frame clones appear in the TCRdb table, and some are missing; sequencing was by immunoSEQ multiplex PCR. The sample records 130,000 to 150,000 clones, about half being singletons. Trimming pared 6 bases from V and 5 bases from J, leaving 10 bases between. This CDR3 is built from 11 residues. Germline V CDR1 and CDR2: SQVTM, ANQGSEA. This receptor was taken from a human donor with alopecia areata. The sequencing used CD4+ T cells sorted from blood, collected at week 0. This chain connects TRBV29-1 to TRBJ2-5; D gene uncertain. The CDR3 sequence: CSVTHGETQYF. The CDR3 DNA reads TGCAGCGTGACCCATGGGGAGACCCAGTACTTC.